This T cell receptor (beta chain) came from a study of CD8+ T cells in alopecia areata. This clone was picked up a small number of times. Each gene name is a mouse one. The read ends 4 residues early relative to the CDR3; the germline J gene fills the gap. Cells that came from pooled cutaneous lymph nodes were sorted using CD4, CD8alpha, NKG2D, NKG2ACE and other markers. Following RNA extraction, reverse transcription yielded cDNA that acted as the sequencing template. Measured with immunoSEQ multiplex PCR; TCRdb has only the in-frame clones, and not every one. The profile covers about 270,000 clones, none occurring a single time. V was clipped by 3 bases and J by 1 base; unmatched bases: 4. This CDR3 comprises 15 residues. Looked up from germline, CDR1 is NNHNN and CDR2 is SYGAGS (reference sequence).

Specimen: CD4+ T cells sorted from a lymph node. The clonotype originates from a C3H/HeJ mouse with alopecia areata. MHC haplotype of the strain: H2-k. J is TRBJ2-5 and V is TRBV13-2, with 8 bases identical to TRBD1. The sequenced CDR3 bases are TGTGCCAGCGGTGGTCCAGGGGGCGACCAAGAC. Encoded protein: CASGGPGGDQD. The full CDR3 reads CASGGPGGDQDTQYF.